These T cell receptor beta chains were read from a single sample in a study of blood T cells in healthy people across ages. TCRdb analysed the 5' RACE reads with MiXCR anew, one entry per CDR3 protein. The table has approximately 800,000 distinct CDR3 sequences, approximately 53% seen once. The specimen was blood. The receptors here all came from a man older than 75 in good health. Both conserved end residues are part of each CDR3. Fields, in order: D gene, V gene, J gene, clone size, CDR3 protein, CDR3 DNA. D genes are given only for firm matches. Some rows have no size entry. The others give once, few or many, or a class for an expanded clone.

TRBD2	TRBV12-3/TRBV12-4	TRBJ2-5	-	CASSFQTSGKETQYF	TGTGCCAGCAGTTTTCAGACTAGCGGAAAAGAGACCCAGTACTTC
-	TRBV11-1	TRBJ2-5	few	CASSLGLYNEQYF	TGTGCCAGCAGCTTGGGGCTCTACAATGAGCAGTACTTC
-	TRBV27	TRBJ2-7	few	CASRPSGGPYEQYF	TGTGCCAGCAGGCCCTCGGGGGGCCCCTACGAGCAGTACTTC
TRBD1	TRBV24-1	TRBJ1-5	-	CATSGAGQAYNQPQHF	TGTGCCACCAGTGGAGCGGGACAGGCGTACAATCAGCCCCAGCATTTT
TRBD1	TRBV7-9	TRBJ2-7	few	CASSPRDRRYEQYF	TGTGCCAGCAGCCCCCGGGACAGGAGGTACGAGCAGTACTTC
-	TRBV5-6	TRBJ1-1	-	CASSVVVGTEAFF	TGTGCCAGCAGCGTAGTGGTAGGCACTGAAGCTTTCTTT
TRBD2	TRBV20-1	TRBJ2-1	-	CSARIAGGGNEQFF	TGCAGTGCTAGAATAGCGGGAGGTGGCAATGAGCAGTTCTTC
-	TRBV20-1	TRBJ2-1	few	CSARGGGSRNEQFF	TGCAGTGCCCGGGGAGGCGGATCGCGCAATGAGCAGTTCTTC
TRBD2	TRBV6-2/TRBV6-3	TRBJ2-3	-	CASSYRGGRPRYAYF	TGTGCCAGCAGTTACAGGGGCGGGAGACCCAGATACGCGTATTTT
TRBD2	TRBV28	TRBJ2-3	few	CASSASSGWGDTQYF	TGTGCCAGCAGTGCCAGTAGCGGGTGGGGAGATACGCAGTATTTT
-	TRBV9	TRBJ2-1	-	CASSHQTGHSYNEQFF	TGTGCCAGCAGCCATCAGACAGGCCACTCCTACAATGAGCAGTTCTTC
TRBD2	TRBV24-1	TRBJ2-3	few	CATSDPTSGRDALGDTQYF	TGTGCCACCAGTGATCCCACTAGCGGGAGGGACGCTCTCGGAGATACGCAGTATTTT
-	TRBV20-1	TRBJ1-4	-	CSARRPTNEKLFF	TGCAGTGCTAGAAGGCCAACTAATGAAAAACTGTTTTTT
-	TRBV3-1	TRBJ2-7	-	CASSTTWSSYEQYF	TGTGCCAGCAGCACCACATGGAGCTCCTACGAGCAGTACTTC
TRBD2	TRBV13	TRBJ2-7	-	CASSPPGLAARYEQYF	TGTGCCAGCAGCCCGCCCGGACTAGCGGCCAGGTACGAGCAGTACTTC
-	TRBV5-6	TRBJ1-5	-	CASSVARVSQPQHF	TGTGCCAGTAGCGTGGCGAGGGTAAGTCAGCCCCAGCATTTT